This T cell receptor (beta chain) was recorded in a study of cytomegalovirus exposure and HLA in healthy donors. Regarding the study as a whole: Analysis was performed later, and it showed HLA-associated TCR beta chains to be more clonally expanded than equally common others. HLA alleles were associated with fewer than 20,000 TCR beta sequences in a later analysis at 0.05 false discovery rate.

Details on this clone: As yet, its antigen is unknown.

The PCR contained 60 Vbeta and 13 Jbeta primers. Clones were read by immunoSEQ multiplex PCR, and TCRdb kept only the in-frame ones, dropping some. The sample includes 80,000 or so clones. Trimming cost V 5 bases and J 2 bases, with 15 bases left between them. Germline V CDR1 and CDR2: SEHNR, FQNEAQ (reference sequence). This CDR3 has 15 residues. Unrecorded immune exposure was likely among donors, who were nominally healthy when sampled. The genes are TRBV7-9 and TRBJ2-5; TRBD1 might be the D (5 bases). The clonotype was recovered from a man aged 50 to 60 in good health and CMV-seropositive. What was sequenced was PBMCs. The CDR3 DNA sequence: TGTGCCAGCAGCCCGGCCAGGGTTTCACAAGAGACCCAGTACTTC. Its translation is CASSPARVSQETQYF.